In its sample, the clone carrying this TCR beta chain was seen a few times. Its antigen is not known. This specimen belongs to a study of response to subunit inactivated influenza vaccine. Study observations and caveats: Seasonal influenza vaccination, on each occasion, was suggested by the authors to recruit few new T cells.

TCRdb re-analysed the RT-PCR reads in MiXCR, keeping a single row per CDR3 protein. The table lists around 480,000 distinct CDR3 sequences, 15% to 20% of them singletons. The V gene end was trimmed by 3 bases and the J gene end by 5 bases; junction bases not matched to a gene: 3. The CDR3 covers 13 residues. Germline V gene sequence: CDR1 LNHNV, CDR2 YYDKDF (reference sequence). Sequences were derived from CD4+ T cells sorted from PBMCs, sampled around 25 months after vaccination. The TCR originated in a man between 50 and 70 years old who received an inactivated influenza vaccine. The V gene is TRBV15, the J gene TRBJ2-5; 7 nucleotides line up with TRBD2. For the CDR3, the DNA is TGTGCCACCAGCAGGATGGGAGGGGAGACCCAGTACTTC. Translating it yields CATSRMGGETQYF.